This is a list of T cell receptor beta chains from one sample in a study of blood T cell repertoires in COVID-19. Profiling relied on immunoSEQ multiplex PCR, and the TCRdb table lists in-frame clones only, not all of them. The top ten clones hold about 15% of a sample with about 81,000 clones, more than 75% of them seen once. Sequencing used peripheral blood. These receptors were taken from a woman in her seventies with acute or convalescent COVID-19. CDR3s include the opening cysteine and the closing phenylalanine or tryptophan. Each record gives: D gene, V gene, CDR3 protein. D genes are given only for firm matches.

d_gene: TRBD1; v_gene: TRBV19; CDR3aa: CASSTAGQAETQYF
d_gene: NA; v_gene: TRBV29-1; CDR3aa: CSVERGRGDTQYF
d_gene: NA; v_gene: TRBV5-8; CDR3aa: CASSAVGSGIEPQHF
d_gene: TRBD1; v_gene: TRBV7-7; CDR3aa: CASSQWTGDSQTQYF
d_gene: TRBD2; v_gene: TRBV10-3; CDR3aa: CAISETSGRVNEQFF
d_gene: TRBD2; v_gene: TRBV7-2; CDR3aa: CASSAGLAAGELFF
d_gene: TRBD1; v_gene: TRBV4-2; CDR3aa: CASSQVRLWTGWYQPQHF
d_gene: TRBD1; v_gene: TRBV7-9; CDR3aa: CASSPQGAGDTQYF
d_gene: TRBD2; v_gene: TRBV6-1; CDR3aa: CASSGNFGTSGRFRQETQYF
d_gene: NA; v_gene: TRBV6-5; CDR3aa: CASSYGQGSGANVLTF
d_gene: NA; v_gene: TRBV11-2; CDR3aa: CASSFGLGGNTEAFF
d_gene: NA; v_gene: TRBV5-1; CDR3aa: CASSLDRASNQPQHF
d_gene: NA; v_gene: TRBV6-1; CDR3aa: CASSVAGSGYTF
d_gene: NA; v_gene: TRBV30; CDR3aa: CAMERRISYNSPLHF
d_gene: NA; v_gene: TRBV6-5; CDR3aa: CASSPSGREDSPLHF
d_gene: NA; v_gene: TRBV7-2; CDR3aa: CASSLAGTRLETQYF
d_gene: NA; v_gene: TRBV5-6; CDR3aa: CASSFGQERAFF
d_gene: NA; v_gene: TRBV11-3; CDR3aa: CASSFRSGDTGELFF
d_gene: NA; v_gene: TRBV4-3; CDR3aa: CASSQGGYMTGTDTQYF
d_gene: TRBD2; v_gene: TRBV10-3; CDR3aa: CAISSGLARTDTQYF
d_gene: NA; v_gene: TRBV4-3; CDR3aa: CASSLKNGDTQYF